This TCR beta chain was sequenced in a study of persistence of HIV-infected CD4 T cells. Study-wide results and limits: Compared with CD3/CD28-stimulated cells, CMV- and Gag-responding cells showed lower TCRbeta richness.

Notes on this clone: Its cognate antigen is unknown.

The stimulus was an HIV-1 Gag 15-mer peptide pool, about 1 ug/peptide/mL. CD40L/CD69 double-negative CD45RO-high memory CD4+ T cells were collected. Before stimulation, PBMCs underwent CD8+ T cell depletion. This was the immunoSEQ version 4 assay in survey mode. Each sample used up to 1 ug genomic DNA diluted to 10 ng/uL. TCRdb keeps only in-frame clones here, not all; method: immunoSEQ multiplex PCR. This sample has about 64,000 clones, with 70% to 75% found just once. V shed 5 bases and J 7 bases; nucleotides not matched to a gene: 4. CDR3 length equals 15 residues. Germline values: CDR1 SGHTA, CDR2 FQGNSA.

The chain links TRBV7-2 to TRBJ1-6; 11 bases are shared with TRBD1. This TCR came from an adult man with HIV who was CMV-seropositive. The sample consisted of CD4+ T cells sorted from PBMCs after approximately 19-hour stimulation, taken from a patient who received antiretroviral therapy. The CDR3 protein is CASSAWDRGNSPLHF. The CDR3 nucleotides read TGTGCCAGCAGCGCCTGGGACAGGGGGAATTCACCCCTCCACTTT.